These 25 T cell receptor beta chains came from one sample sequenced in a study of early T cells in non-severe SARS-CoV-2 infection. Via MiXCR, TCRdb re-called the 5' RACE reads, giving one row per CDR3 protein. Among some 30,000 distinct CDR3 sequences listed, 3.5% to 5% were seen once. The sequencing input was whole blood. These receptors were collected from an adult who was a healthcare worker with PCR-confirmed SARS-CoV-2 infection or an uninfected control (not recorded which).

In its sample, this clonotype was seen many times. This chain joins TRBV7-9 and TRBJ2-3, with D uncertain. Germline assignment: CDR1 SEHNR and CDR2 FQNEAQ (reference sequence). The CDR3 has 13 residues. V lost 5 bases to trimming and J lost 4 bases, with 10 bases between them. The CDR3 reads CASSKDIADTQYF. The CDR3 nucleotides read TGTGCCAGCAGCAAGGATATCGCAGATACGCAGTATTTT.

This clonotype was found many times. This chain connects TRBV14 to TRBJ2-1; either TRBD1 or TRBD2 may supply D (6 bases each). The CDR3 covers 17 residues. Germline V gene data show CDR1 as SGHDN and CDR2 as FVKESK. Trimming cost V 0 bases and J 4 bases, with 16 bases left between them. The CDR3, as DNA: TGTGCCAGCAGCCAAGAAATCCCGGGGGCGGGATACAATGAGCAGTTCTTC. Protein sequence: CASSQEIPGAGYNEQFF.

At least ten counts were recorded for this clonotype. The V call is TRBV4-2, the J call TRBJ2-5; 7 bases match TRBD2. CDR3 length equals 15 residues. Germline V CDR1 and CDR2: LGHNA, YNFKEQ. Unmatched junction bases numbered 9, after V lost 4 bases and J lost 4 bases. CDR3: CASSPQGREGETQYF. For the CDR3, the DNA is TGTGCCAGCAGCCCCCAAGGGAGGGAAGGAGAGACCCAGTACTTC.

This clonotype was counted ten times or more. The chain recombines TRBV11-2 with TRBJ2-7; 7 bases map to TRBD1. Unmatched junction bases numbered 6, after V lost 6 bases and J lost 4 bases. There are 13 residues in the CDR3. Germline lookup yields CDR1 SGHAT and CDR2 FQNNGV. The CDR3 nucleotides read TGTGCCAGCAGTTCCGGGACAGTGTACGAGCAGTACTTC. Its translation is CASSSGTVYEQYF.

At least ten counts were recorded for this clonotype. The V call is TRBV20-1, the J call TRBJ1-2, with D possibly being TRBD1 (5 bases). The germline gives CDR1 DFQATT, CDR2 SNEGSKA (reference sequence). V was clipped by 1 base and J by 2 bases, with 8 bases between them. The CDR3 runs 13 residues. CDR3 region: CSARGGTNYGYTF. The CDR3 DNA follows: TGCAGTGCTAGAGGAGGGACCAACTATGGCTACACCTTC.

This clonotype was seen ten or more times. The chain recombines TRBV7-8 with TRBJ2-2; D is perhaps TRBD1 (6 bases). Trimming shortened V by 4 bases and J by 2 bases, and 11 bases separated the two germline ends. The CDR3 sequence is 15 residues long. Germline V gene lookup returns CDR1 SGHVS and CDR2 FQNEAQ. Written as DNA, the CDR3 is TGTGCCAGCAGCTCACAGGGCTTCAACACCGGGGAGCTGTTTTTT. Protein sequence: CASSSQGFNTGELFF.

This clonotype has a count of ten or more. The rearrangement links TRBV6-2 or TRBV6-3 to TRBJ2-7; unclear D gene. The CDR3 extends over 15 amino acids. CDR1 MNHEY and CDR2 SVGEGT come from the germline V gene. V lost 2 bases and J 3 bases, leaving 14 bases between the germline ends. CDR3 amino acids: CASSYRGWLVYEQYF. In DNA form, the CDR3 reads TGTGCCAGCAGTTACCGAGGTTGGCTAGTCTACGAGCAGTACTTC.

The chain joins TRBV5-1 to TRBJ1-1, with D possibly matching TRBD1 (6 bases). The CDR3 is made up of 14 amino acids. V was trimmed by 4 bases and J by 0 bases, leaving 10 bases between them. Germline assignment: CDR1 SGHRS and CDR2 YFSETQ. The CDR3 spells CASSTDRMNTEAFF. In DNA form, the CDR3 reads TGCGCCAGCAGCACCGACAGGATGAACACTGAAGCTTTCTTT.

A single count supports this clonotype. DNA for the CDR3: TGTGCCAGCAGCCAAGTACAGAACACTGAAGCTTTCTTT. Protein product: CASSQVQNTEAFF. This chain links TRBV3-1 with TRBJ1-1; D call uncertain. The CDR3 sequence is 13 residues long. V lost 1 base, J lost 1 base, and 4 bases lay in between. Germline V CDR1 and CDR2: LGHDT, YNNKEL (reference sequence).

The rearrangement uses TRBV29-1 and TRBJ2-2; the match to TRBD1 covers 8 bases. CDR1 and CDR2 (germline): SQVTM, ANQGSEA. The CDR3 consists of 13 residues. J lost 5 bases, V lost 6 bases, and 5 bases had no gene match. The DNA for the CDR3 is TGCAGCGTGGGACAGGCCCTTACCGGGGAGCTGTTTTTT. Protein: CSVGQALTGELFF.

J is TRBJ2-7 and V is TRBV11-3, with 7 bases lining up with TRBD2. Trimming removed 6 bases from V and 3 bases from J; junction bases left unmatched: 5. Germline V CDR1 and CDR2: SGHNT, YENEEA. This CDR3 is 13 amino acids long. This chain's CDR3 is CASSAGDGYEQYF. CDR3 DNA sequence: TGTGCCAGCAGTGCGGGGGATGGCTACGAGCAGTACTTC.

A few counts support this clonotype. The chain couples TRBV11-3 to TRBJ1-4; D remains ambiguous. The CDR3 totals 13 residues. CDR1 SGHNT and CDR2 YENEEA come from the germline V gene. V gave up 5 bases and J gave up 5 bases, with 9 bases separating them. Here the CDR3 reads CASSRSQNEKLFF. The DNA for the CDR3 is TGTGCCAGCAGCCGGTCACAGAATGAAAAACTGTTTTTT.

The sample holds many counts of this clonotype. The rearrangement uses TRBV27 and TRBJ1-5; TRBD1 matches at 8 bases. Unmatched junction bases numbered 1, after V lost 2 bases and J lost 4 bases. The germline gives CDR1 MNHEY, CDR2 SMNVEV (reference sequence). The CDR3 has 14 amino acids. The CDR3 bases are TGTGCCAGCAGTTTAACAGGGGGGAATCAGCCCCAGCATTTT. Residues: CASSLTGGNQPQHF.

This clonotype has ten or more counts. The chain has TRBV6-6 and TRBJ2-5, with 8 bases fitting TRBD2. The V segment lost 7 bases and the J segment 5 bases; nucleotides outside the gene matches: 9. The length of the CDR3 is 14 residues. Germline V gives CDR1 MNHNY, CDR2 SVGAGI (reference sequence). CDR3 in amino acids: CASTRAGVGETQYF. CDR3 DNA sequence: TGTGCCAGCACTCGAGCGGGAGTAGGGGAGACCCAGTACTTC.

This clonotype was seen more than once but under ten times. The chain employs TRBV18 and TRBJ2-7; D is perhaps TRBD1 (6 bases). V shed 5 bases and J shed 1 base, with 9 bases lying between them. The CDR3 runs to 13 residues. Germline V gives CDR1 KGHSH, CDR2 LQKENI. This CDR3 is CASSGTFSYEQYF. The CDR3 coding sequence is TGTGCCAGCTCAGGGACATTTTCCTACGAGCAGTACTTC. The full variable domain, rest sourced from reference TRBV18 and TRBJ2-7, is NAGVMQNPRHLVRRRGQEARLRCSPMKGHSHVYWYRQLPEEGLKFMVYLQKENIIDESGMPKERFSAEFPKEGPSILRIQQVVRGDSAAYFCASSGTFSYEQYFGPGTRLTVT.

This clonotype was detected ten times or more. CDR3 in DNA: TGTGCCAGCAGTGAAGCTCTGGCGGAGCAGTACTTC. Amino acids: CASSEALAEQYF. V is TRBV6-1 and J is TRBJ2-7; D ambiguous. Germline V gene lookup returns CDR1 MNHNS and CDR2 SASEGT. There are 12 residues in the CDR3. The ends were cut back, 0 bases at V and 7 bases at J, with 7 bases in the middle.

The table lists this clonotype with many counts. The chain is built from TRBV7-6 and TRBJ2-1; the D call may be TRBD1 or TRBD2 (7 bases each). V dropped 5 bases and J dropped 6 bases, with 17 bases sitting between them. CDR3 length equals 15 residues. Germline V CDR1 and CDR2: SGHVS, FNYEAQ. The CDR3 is CASSQGGTPPNEQFF. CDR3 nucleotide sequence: TGTGCCAGCAGCCAGGGGGGGACGCCGCCCAATGAGCAGTTCTTC.

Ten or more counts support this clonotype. In DNA, the CDR3 is TGCAGTGCTAGAGACCCAGAACCCCCTTACGAGCAGTACTTC. Its translation: CSARDPEPPYEQYF. This chain joins TRBV20-1 and TRBJ2-7; D gene uncertain. Trimming left V 0 bases short and J 4 bases short, with 13 bases between. Germline V gene sequence: CDR1 DFQATT, CDR2 SNEGSKA (reference sequence). This CDR3 is built from 14 residues.

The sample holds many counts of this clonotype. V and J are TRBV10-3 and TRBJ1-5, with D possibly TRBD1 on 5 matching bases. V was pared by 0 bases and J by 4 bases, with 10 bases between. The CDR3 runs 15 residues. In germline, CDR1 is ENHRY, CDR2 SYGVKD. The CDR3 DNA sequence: TGTGCCATCAGTGAGTCGGGGGTACGGAATCAGCCCCAGCATTTT. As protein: CAISESGVRNQPQHF.

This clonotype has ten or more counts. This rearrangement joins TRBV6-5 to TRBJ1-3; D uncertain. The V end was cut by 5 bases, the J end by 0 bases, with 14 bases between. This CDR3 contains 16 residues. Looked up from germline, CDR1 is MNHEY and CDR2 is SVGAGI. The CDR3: CASSEGSPLSGNTIYF. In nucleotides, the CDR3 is TGTGCCAGCAGTGAGGGCAGTCCACTCTCTGGAAACACCATATATTTT.

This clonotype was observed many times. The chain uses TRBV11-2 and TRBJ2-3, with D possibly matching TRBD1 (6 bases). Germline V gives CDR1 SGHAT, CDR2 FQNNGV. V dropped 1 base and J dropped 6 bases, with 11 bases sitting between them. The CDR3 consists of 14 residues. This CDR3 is CASSLVYQGDTQYF. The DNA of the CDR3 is TGTGCCAGCAGCTTAGTTTATCAGGGGGATACGCAGTATTTT.

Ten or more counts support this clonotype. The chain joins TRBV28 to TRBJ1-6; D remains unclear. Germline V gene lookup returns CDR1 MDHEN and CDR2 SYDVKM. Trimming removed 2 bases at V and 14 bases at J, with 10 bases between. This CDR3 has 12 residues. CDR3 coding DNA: TGTGCCAGCAGTTTAAACATGGGATCCCTCCACTTT. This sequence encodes CASSLNMGSLHF.

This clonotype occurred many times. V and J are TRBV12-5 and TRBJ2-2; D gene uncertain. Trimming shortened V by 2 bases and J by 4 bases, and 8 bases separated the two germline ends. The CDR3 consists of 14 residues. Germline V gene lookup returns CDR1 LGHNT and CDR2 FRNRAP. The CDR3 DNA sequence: TGTGCTAGTGGTTTGTGGCAAATCACCGGGGAGCTGTTTTTT. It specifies CASGLWQITGELFF.

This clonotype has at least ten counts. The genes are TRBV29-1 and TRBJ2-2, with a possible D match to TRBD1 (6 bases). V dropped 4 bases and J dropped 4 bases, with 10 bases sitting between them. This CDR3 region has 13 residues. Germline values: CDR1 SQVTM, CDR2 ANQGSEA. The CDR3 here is CSVGWGRTGELFF. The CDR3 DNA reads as TGCAGCGTTGGGTGGGGGCGCACCGGGGAGCTGTTTTTT.

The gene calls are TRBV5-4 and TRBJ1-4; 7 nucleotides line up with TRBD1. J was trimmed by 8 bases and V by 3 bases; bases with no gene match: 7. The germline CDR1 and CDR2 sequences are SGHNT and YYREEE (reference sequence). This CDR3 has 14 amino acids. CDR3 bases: TGTGCCAGCAGCTCCGGACAGGTGGCGGAAAAACTGTTTTTT. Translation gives CASSSGQVAEKLFF.